This T cell receptor (beta chain) was found in a study of blood T cell repertoires in COVID-19. The method was immunoSEQ multiplex PCR; TCRdb's version includes in-frame clones alone and lacks a portion of them. The table records 200,000 to 250,000 clones, 75% to 90% of them present only once. Looked up from germline, CDR1 is SGHRS and CDR2 is YFSETQ. The V segment lost 4 bases and the J segment 0 bases; nucleotides outside the gene matches: 7. The CDR3 consists of 16 residues. The receptor comes from a woman of 80 years or more with COVID-19, enrolled during active disease. Material for sequencing was peripheral blood. The chain combines TRBV5-1 with TRBJ2-7; 10 bases fit TRBD2. CDR3 sequence: CASSGPSSGSSYEQYF. The CDR3 coding sequence is TGCGCCAGCAGCGGGCCTTCTAGCGGGAGCTCCTACGAGCAGTACTTC.